This T cell receptor beta chain originates from a study of cytomegalovirus exposure and HLA in healthy donors. PCR was performed using 60 Vbeta and 13 Jbeta primers. Generated by immunoSEQ multiplex PCR, the TCRdb table keeps only in-frame clones and is missing some. The sample includes some 130,000 clones, more than 70% of them seen just once. The study's findings and limits: Later analysis suggested most CMV-associated TCR beta chains were HLA-restricted. A later analysis showed that HLA-associated TCR beta chains had undergone more clonal expansion than equally common others. In a later analysis, DRB1 alleles had the most associated TCRs; HLA-C alleles the fewest. Researchers reported in a later analysis that common viral pathogens appeared linked to several top clusters.

About this clone: Its target is unknown.

Sequencing was performed on PBMCs. The receptor was isolated from a woman aged 25 to 39 in good health and CMV-seropositive.

The CDR3 DNA reads as TGTGCCATCAGTGCACTCGGGACAGACTATGGCTACACCTTC. This gives the protein CAISALGTDYGYTF. The J gene is TRBJ1-2, the V gene TRBV10-3; 7 bases agree with TRBD1. Germline values: CDR1 ENHRY, CDR2 SYGVKD. CDR3 length: 14 residues. The J segment lost 3 bases and the V segment lost 4 bases, leaving 5 bases of the junction unmatched.